One and the same sample provided the 3 T cell receptor beta chains below, sequenced in a study of T cells in localized non-small cell lung cancer. The assay was immunoSEQ multiplex PCR, and TCRdb's table has in-frame clones only and misses some. The profile shows some 30,000 clones, about 91% of them singletons. This specimen was PBMCs, taken before any cancer treatment. These receptors came from a man aged 40 to 70 with stage II lung adenocarcinoma.

CDR3 nucleotides: TGTGCCAGCAGTTCCCGGGGCAGTTCCACCGAGCAGTACTTC. It encodes CASSSRGSSTEQYF. This chain links TRBV7-2 with TRBJ2-7; D is possibly TRBD1 or TRBD2 (5 bases each). This CDR3 has 14 residues. Per germline, CDR1 SGHTA and CDR2 FQGNSA. The V and J ends lost 6 bases and 6 bases respectively, with 18 bases between them.

This chain links TRBV29-1 with TRBJ2-5, with 8 bases fitting TRBD1. Trimming cost V 8 bases and J 3 bases; bases outside gene matches: 8. Germline CDR1 is SQVTM and CDR2 is ANQGSEA. This CDR3 region has 13 residues. The CDR3 coding sequence is TGCAGCATCCGGACAGGGCTTAAAGAGACCCAGTACTTC. Amino acid sequence: CSIRTGLKETQYF.

The CDR3 coding sequence is TGTGCCAGCAGCCAAGACATCGCCGGAGTCTATGGCTACACCTTC. Protein sequence: CASSQDIAGVYGYTF. V usage is TRBV14 and J usage is TRBJ1-2; unclear D gene. Per the germline V gene, CDR1 is SGHDN and CDR2 is FVKESK. The CDR3 spans 15 residues. Trimming took 0 bases from V and 4 from J, leaving 12 bases between them. Variable domain in full (rest from reference TRBV14 and TRBJ1-2): EAGVTQFPSHSVIEKGQTVTLRCDPISGHDNLYWYRRVMGKEIKFLLHFVKESKQDESGMPNNRFLAERTGGTYSTLKVQPAELEDSGVYFCASSQDIAGVYGYTFGSGTRLTVV.